Sequencing of this T cell receptor (beta chain) was carried out in a study of T-cell memory formation after mild COVID-19. Study-level background: TCR clusters mostly belonged to single donors.

This clonotype was observed a few times. Its antigen is currently unknown. After 5'RACE with constant-segment primers, TCR alpha and TCR beta cDNA libraries carrying sample barcodes and UMIs were obtained. In TCRdb, the 5' RACE reads were re-called with MiXCR into one record per CDR3 protein. The sample includes 200,000 or so distinct CDR3 sequences, approximately 16% seen only once; the top ten take approximately 2.2%. This CDR3 has 15 residues. Germline assignment: CDR1 LGHNA and CDR2 YNFKEQ. Trimming shortened V by 1 base and J by 0 bases, and 9 bases separated the two germline ends. Broader study findings: Confirmation was lacking for SARS-CoV-2 specificity of second-wave clones that peaked on day 37. While clones contracting from day 15 to 85 were balanced between CD4 and CD8, later expanders leaned CD4+.

This chain connects TRBV4-2 to TRBJ1-1, with D perhaps TRBD1 (5 bases). The receptor was isolated from an adult woman who had mild COVID-19 (a few samples of this study predate the infection). Cell type and time point are not known. The sequencing sample was made of PBMCs or a T cell subset sorted from them (not recorded which). CDR3 protein: CASSQVSGLNTEAFF. CDR3 sequence (DNA): TGTGCCAGCAGCCAAGTCTCAGGGCTGAACACTGAAGCTTTCTTT.